A few counts support the clone carrying this T cell receptor beta chain. Its specificity is not known. This sample is drawn from a study of T cells in Graves' hyperthyroidism and ophthalmopathy. Study information: Peripheral blood collection took place at initial diagnosis, before any treatment. Study-wide points: With a median lead of about 6.9 months before onset, the model predicted ophthalmopathy.

RNA transcripts provided the source from which TCR beta CDR3 regions were amplified. Using the HTBI primer set, a first-round RT-PCR was run on the TCR CDR3. TCRdb recomputed calls from the multiplex PCR reads with MiXCR, one row per CDR3 protein. The sample consists of 400,000 to 550,000 distinct CDR3 sequences, roughly a quarter of them appearing once. This receptor was taken from a young woman with Graves' ophthalmopathy. The sample comprised blood.

The CDR3 spells CASSYWLIGELFF. DNA for the CDR3: TGTGCCAGCAGTTACTGGTTGATCGGGGAGCTGTTTTTT. The V call is TRBV6-2 or TRBV6-3, the J call TRBJ2-2, with D unresolved. Between the trimmed V and J ends, which lost 1 base and 7 bases, there was a span of 7 bases. This CDR3 has 13 residues. Germline CDR1 MNHEY, CDR2 SVGEGT.